Following are 9 T cell receptor beta chains from one sample sequenced in a study of Tregs in tolerant kidney transplant recipients. The method was immunoSEQ multiplex PCR; TCRdb's version includes in-frame clones alone and lacks a portion of them. The table includes around 50,000 clones, around four fifths detected once. Sequences were obtained from CD4+ T cells from blood. The receptors were gathered from a human donor in good health.

V is TRBV7-7 and J is TRBJ1-1; D uncertain. V shed 5 bases and J shed 1 base, with 8 bases lying between them. The CDR3 is 13 residues long. CDR1 and CDR2 from the germline V gene are SSHAT and FNYEAQ (reference sequence). CDR3 in DNA: TGTGCCAGCAGCAGCGGATGGAACACTGAAGCTTTCTTT. Translating gives CASSSGWNTEAFF.

CDR3 in amino acids: CASSLVFSRGLGRDTQYF. The CDR3 bases are TGCGCCAGCAGCTTGGTTTTCAGCAGGGGCCTAGGTAGGGATACGCAGTATTTT. This sequence joins TRBV5-1 and TRBJ2-3, with a tentative D call TRBD1 (6 bases). The CDR3 is made up of 18 amino acids. The germline V gene has CDR1 SGHRS and CDR2 YFSETQ. V lost 0 bases and J 6 bases, leaving 23 bases between the germline ends.

The gene calls are TRBV5-1 and TRBJ2-7; 7 bases line up with TRBD1. Per the germline V gene, CDR1 is SGHRS and CDR2 is YFSETQ. CDR3 length: 15 residues. V gave up 3 bases and J gave up 0 bases; unmatched junction bases: 6. CDR3 DNA: TGCGCCAGCAGCTCACAGGGGTGGAGCTCCTACGAGCAGTACTTC. It translates to CASSSQGWSSYEQYF. The whole variable domain, remainder taken from reference TRBV5-1 and TRBJ2-7, is KAGVTQTPRYLIKTRGQQVTLSCSPISGHRSVSWYQQTPGQGLQFLFEYFSETQRNKGNFPGRFSGRQFSNSRSEMNVSTLELGDSALYLCASSSQGWSSYEQYFGPGTRLTVT.

The rearrangement links TRBV7-3 to TRBJ2-1; D might be TRBD2 (6 bases). CDR3 length: 15 residues. V was pared by 0 bases and J by 9 bases, with 15 bases between. Germline CDR1 SGHTA, CDR2 FQGTGA. For the CDR3, the DNA is TGTGCCAGCAGCTTAACTCGGACTACGCTAGTTGAGCAGTTCTTC. Amino acid sequence: CASSLTRTTLVEQFF.

The rearrangement joins TRBV4-2 to TRBJ2-1; D uncertain. CDR3 size: 12 residues. Germline V gene data show CDR1 as LGHNA and CDR2 as YNFKEQ. The ends were cut back, 6 bases at V and 1 base at J, with 4 bases in the middle. The CDR3, as DNA: TGTGCCAGCAGAGGGTCCTACAATGAGCAGTTCTTC. Its translation is CASRGSYNEQFF.

The rearrangement uses TRBV19 and TRBJ1-5; 7 bases are a match to TRBD1. CDR1 and CDR2 (germline): LNHDA, SQIVND (reference sequence). The CDR3 runs to 12 residues. The V and J ends lost 9 bases and 4 bases, in that order; junction bases with no gene match: 3. The CDR3: CASKGANQPQHF. Here the CDR3 DNA reads TGTGCCAGCAAGGGGGCGAATCAGCCCCAGCATTTT.

About this clone: The junction departs from the called germline gene at one end, perhaps through a read error. This sequence joins TRBV10-3 and TRBJ1-4; 9 bases agree with TRBD1. This CDR3 has 13 residues. Per the germline V gene, CDR1 is ENHRY and CDR2 is SYGVKD. CDR3 sequence: CASSRDRGEKLFF. In DNA, the CDR3 is TGTGCCAGCAGTCGCGACAGGGGGGAAAAACTGTTTTTT.

CDR3 residues: CASSESRGEAEAFF. The CDR3 DNA follows: TGTGCCAGCAGTGAATCGCGGGGTGAGGCTGAAGCTTTCTTT. V and J are TRBV6-1 and TRBJ1-1; the D is unclear. This CDR3 has 14 amino acids. Between the trimmed V and J ends, which lost 2 bases and 6 bases, there was a span of 13 bases. Germline V gene lookup returns CDR1 MNHNS and CDR2 SASEGT.

V is TRBV9 and J is TRBJ2-1; a possible D gene is TRBD1 (6 bases). Germline CDR1 SGDLS, CDR2 YYNGEE. This CDR3 is 15 amino acids long. Trimming stripped 2 bases from V and 2 bases from J, with 11 bases between. CDR3: CASSVQGSTYNEQFF. In nucleotides, the CDR3 is TGTGCCAGCAGCGTTCAGGGGAGCACCTACAATGAGCAGTTCTTC.